This entry describes one T cell receptor beta chain. Antigen unknown. The data were taken from a study of T cell repertoires in cytomegalovirus infection. Study-level background: Public TCR beta signatures provided an indication of both CMV infection and a matching HLA type.

MiXCR, applied by TCRdb to the reads, yields one record per CDR3 protein. The data contain approximately 100,000 distinct CDR3 sequences, 25% to 30% of them singletons. This specimen consisted of CD8+ T cells from cultured PBMCs, obtained from culture after CMV antigen stimulation. The sequence came from a human donor in good health (CMV status not recorded). Some clones in this sample may be carry-over from other donors' samples.

CDR3 region: CASTPTGLADYNEQFF. In DNA form, the CDR3 reads TGTGCCAGCACCCCCACCGGACTAGCGGACTACAATGAGCAGTTCTTC. V is TRBV6-6 and J is TRBJ2-1, with 10 positions matching TRBD2. Looked up from germline, CDR1 is MNHNY and CDR2 is SVGAGI (reference sequence). The CDR3 is 16 residues long. Trimming at V came to 7 bases and at J to 3 bases, leaving 9 bases not matched to a gene.